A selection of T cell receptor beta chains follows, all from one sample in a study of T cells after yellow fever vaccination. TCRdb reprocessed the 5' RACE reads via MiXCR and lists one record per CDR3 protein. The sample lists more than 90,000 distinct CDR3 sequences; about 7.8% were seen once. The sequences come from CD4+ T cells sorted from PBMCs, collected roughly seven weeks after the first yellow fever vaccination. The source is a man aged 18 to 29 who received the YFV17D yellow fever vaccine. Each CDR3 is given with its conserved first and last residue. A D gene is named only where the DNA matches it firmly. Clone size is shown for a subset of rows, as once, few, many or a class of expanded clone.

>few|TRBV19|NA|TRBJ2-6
CASSSWRLPLANVLTF
TGTGCCAGTAGTTCATGGCGGCTCCCGTTGGCCAACGTCCTGACTTTC
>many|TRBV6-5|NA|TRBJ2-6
CASSFRLSGANVLTF
TGTGCCAGCAGTTTTCGACTGTCCGGGGCCAACGTCCTGACTTTC
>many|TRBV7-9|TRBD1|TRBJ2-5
CASRKDRGPETQYF
TGTGCCAGCAGGAAGGACAGGGGTCCAGAGACCCAGTACTTC
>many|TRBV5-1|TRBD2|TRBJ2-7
CASSLDGLAGTYEQYF
TGCGCCAGCAGCTTGGATGGACTAGCGGGGACCTACGAGCAGTACTTC
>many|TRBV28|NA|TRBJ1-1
CASSLSGLVGRGTEAFF
TGTGCCAGCAGTTTATCGGGGTTGGTGGGAAGGGGCACTGAAGCTTTCTTT
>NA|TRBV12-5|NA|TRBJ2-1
CASDPDSPAPTNEQFF
TGTGCTAGTGACCCGGACAGCCCAGCTCCTACAAATGAGCAGTTCTTC
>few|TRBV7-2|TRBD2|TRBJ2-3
CASSLVGGGDTDTQYF
TGTGCCAGCAGCTTAGTAGGCGGGGGGGACACAGATACGCAGTATTTT
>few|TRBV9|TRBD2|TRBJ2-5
CASSVGTSGGLGQETQYF
TGTGCCAGCAGCGTAGGGACTAGCGGGGGCCTCGGGCAAGAGACCCAGTACTTC
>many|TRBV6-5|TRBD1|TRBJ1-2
CASSYRGFGTGEVQYGYTF
TGTGCCAGCAGTTACCGAGGCTTTGGGACAGGGGAAGTCCAGTATGGCTACACCTTC
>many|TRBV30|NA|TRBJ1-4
CAWSSGRAGPNEKLFF
TGTGCCTGGAGTTCGGGTCGGGCAGGGCCTAATGAAAAACTGTTTTTT
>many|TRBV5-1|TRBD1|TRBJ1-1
CASSLLGQGNTEAFF
TGCGCCAGCAGCTTGCTGGGACAGGGCAACACTGAAGCTTTCTTT
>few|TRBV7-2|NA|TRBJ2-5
CASTPGPSGETQYF
TGTGCCAGCACCCCAGGGCCTTCCGGGGAGACCCAGTACTTC
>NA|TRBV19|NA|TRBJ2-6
CASSIPGPGANVLTF
TGTGCCAGTAGTATCCCAGGGCCTGGGGCCAACGTCCTGACTTTC
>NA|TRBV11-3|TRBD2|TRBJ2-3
CASSLEAAGGTQYF
TGTGCCAGCAGCTTAGAGGCAGCGGGAGGTACGCAGTATTTT
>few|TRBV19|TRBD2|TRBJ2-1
CASRTPRGGEDEQFF
TGTGCCAGTAGAACCCCCCGGGGAGGGGAGGATGAGCAGTTCTTC
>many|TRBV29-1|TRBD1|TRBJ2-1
CSVGGQGALSSYNEQFF
TGCAGCGTTGGGGGACAGGGGGCACTCAGCTCCTACAATGAGCAGTTCTTC
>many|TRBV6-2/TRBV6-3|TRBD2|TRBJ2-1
CASSPTPGLAGGFTHYNEQFF
TGTGCCAGCAGTCCGACCCCGGGACTAGCGGGGGGCTTTACCCACTACAATGAGCAGTTCTTC
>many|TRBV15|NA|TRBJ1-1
CATSRDLTPNTEAFF
TGTGCCACCAGCAGAGACTTGACACCGAACACTGAAGCTTTCTTT
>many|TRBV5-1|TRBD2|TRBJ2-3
CASSFGGVFADTQYF
TGCGCCAGCAGCTTTGGGGGGGTATTCGCAGATACGCAGTATTTT
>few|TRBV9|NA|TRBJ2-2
CASSVAGGTGELFF
TGTGCCAGCAGCGTAGCTGGGGGCACCGGGGAGCTGTTTTTT
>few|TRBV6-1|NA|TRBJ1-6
CASSEGRTNSPLHF
TGTGCCAGCAGTGAAGGACGGACTAATTCACCCCTCCACTTT
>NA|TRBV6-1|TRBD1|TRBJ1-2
CASRVTGTGGARNTF
TGTGCCAGCAGAGTAACCGGGACAGGGGGCGCGAGGAACACCTTC
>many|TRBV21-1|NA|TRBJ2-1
CASSTSVWLGNEQFF
TGTGCCAGCAGCACGTCCGTATGGCTAGGCAATGAGCAGTTCTTC
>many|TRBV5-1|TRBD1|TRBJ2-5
CASSLASTGQTETQYF
TGCGCCAGCAGCTTGGCATCTACGGGACAGACAGAGACCCAGTACTTC
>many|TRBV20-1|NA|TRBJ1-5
CSARDVWSNQPQHF
TGCAGTGCTAGAGATGTCTGGTCGAATCAGCCCCAGCATTTT
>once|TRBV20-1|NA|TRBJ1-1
CSARKGGTDTEAFF
TGCAGTGCTAGGAAGGGTGGGACGGACACTGAAGCTTTCTTT
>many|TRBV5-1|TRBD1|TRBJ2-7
CASSFDRGSYEQYF
TGCGCCAGCAGCTTCGACAGGGGCTCCTACGAGCAGTACTTC
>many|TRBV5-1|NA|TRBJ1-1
CASREDRTEAFF
TGCGCCAGCCGTGAAGACAGAACTGAAGCTTTCTTT
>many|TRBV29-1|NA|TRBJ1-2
CSVGQALRLTANYGYTF
TGCAGCGTTGGGCAGGCTCTTCGTCTCACCGCTAACTATGGCTACACCTTC
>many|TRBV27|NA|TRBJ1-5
CASSLDPGHGQPQHF
TGTGCCAGCAGTTTGGACCCGGGGCACGGTCAGCCCCAGCATTTT
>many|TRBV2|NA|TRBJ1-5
CASSESEVIQPQHF
TGTGCCAGCAGTGAATCGGAGGTTATCCAGCCCCAGCATTTT
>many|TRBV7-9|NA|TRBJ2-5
CAVGRQGPQETQYF
TGTGCCGTAGGACGGCAGGGCCCTCAAGAGACCCAGTACTTC
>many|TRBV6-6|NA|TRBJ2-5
CASSRQLQETQYF
TGTGCCAGCAGTCGACAGTTACAAGAGACCCAGTACTTC
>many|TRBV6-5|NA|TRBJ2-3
CASSSDRDTQYF
TGTGCCAGCAGTTCGGACCGGGATACGCAGTATTTT
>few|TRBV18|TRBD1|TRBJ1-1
CASSPPGQGAAEAFF
TGTGCCAGCTCACCACCCGGACAGGGGGCCGCTGAAGCTTTCTTT
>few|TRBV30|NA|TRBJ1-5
CAWSVLQTNQPQHF
TGTGCCTGGAGTGTACTTCAGACCAATCAGCCCCAGCATTTT
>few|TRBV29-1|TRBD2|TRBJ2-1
CSGGTSEDYNEQFF
TGCAGCGGGGGGACTAGCGAGGACTACAATGAGCAGTTCTTC
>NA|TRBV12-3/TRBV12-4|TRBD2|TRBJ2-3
CASSPSGANTDTQYF
TGTGCCAGCAGTCCCAGCGGGGCGAACACAGATACGCAGTATTTT
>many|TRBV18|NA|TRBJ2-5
CASSRDIQETQYF
TGTGCCAGCTCACGCGACATCCAAGAGACCCAGTACTTC
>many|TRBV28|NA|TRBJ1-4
CASSSAGGGEKLFF
TGTGCCAGCAGTTCCGCGGGGGGTGGTGAAAAACTGTTTTTT
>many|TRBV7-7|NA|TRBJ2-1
CASSPPGDKAEQFF
TGTGCCAGCAGCCCCCCCGGGGACAAAGCTGAGCAGTTCTTC
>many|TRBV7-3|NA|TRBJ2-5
CASSLNGLQETQYF
TGTGCCAGCAGCTTAAACGGACTGCAAGAGACCCAGTACTTC